This T cell receptor beta chain emerged from a study of shared clonotypes between healthy human individuals. The data were produced by immunoSEQ multiplex PCR, yet TCRdb's version contains in-frame clones alone and is incomplete. Of more than 2 million clones listed, 93% were seen once; the top ten hold over 1.5%. The CDR3 has 15 residues. Germline V lookup: CDR1 MNHEY, CDR2 SVGAGI. V trimming: 6 bases; J trimming: 1 base; junction bases outside the gene matches: 5. Naive CD8 cells were CD45RO-negative, positively selected for CCR7, excluding terminally differentiated effector memory CD45RA+ cells. Input material: naive CD8+ T cells from PBMCs. This TCR was recovered from a man younger than 35 in good health. Some clones in this sample may be carry-over from other donors' samples. The J gene is TRBJ2-2, the V gene TRBV6-5; 7 bases line up with TRBD2. This CDR3 reads CASSVAGENTGELFF. As DNA, the CDR3 is TGTGCCAGCAGCGTAGCGGGTGAGAACACCGGGGAGCTGTTTTTT.